The 22 T cell receptor beta chains in this list originate from one sample, sequenced in a study of T-cell memory formation after mild COVID-19 (dated by TCRdb to about 2021). Preparation of the library involved 5' RACE. The listed sequencing device is Illumina NovaSeq 6000. TCRdb handled the public reads itself, with Q25 trimming in fastp and clone calling in MiXCR, and kept productive beta chains. Every CDR3 protein is listed once, alongside the most common genes and DNA of its rows. In this sample the table shows about 130,000 distinct CDR3 sequences, approximately 17% of which occur a single time. The ten largest clones represent 5.2% of the sample. Sequencing used PBMCs or a T cell subset sorted from them (not recorded which). These receptors were obtained from a young man who had mild COVID-19 (a few samples of this study predate the infection). The sample titles of this study are shuffled in the database, so cell type and time point are left out; the donor was told from shared clones.

Concerning this clonotype: A much larger clone lies a single base off, so this may be a read error. The chain has TRBV5-1 and TRBJ2-2, with TRBD2 as a possible D gene (7 bases). The CDR3 has 15 residues. Per the germline V gene, CDR1 is SGHRS and CDR2 is YFSETQ. CDR3 DNA: TGCGCCAGCAGACCGGGGGGCGTAAACACCGGGGAGATGTTTTTT. Protein: CASRPGGVNTGEMFF.

This clonotype has a handful of counts. The chain uses TRBV5-1 and TRBJ1-4, with 7 bases identical to TRBD1. J was trimmed by 5 bases and V by 4 bases; bases with no gene match: 8. The CDR3 totals 15 residues. Germline CDR1 SGHRS, CDR2 YFSETQ. CDR3 region: CASSQGGAENEKLFF. In DNA form, the CDR3 reads TGCGCCAGCAGCCAAGGGGGCGCCGAAAATGAAAAACTGTTTTTT.

The V and J genes are TRBV20-1 and TRBJ2-2, with 10 positions matching TRBD1. Unmatched junction bases numbered 12, after V lost 2 bases and J lost 6 bases. The CDR3 runs to 17 residues. Germline V gene lookup returns CDR1 DFQATT and CDR2 SNEGSKA (reference sequence). The CDR3 nucleotides read TGCAGTGCTAGAAACACCCCGGGACAGGGGTTCCCCGGGGAGCTGTTTTTT. Translated, it gives CSARNTPGQGFPGELFF.

This clonotype was seen at least ten times. The chain has TRBV5-1 and TRBJ2-3, with a possible D match to TRBD1 (5 bases). CDR3 size: 16 residues. Germline V gene lookup returns CDR1 SGHRS and CDR2 YFSETQ. V was cut by 1 base and J by 3 bases, with 15 bases left in between. CDR3 nucleotide sequence: TGCGCCAGCAGCTTGAGACTTGGGGCCGGGACAGATACGCAGTATTTT. Its translation: CASSLRLGAGTDTQYF.

This clonotype was picked up a small number of times. This sequence joins TRBV4-3 and TRBJ2-2; no reliable D call. Germline V gene sequence: CDR1 LGHNA, CDR2 YSLEER. The V gene lost 3 bases and the J gene lost 4 bases, with 3 bases spanning the gap. The CDR3 sequence is 12 residues long. CDR3 DNA sequence: TGCGCCAGCAGCCAGAGCACCGGGGAGCTGTTTTTT. Translated: CASSQSTGELFF.

This chain links TRBV2 with TRBJ2-5; the D call may be TRBD1 or TRBD2 (5 bases each). The CDR3 has 13 residues. With 5 bases removed from V and 4 bases from J, the gap between germline ends came to 11 bases. Germline CDR1 reads SNHLY; CDR2 reads FYNNEI. The CDR3 coding sequence is TGTGCCAGCAGTTACGGGGCTACAGAGACCCAGTACTTC. Its translation: CASSYGATETQYF.

This clonotype was seen a handful of times. V gene TRBV25-1 combines with J gene TRBJ2-3; no clear D. Per germline, CDR1 MGHDK and CDR2 SYGVNS. This CDR3 region has 16 residues. The ends were cut back, 8 bases at V and 0 bases at J, with 18 bases in the middle. As DNA, the CDR3 is TGTGCCAGCCACCCCGGTAGGGCCCCAAGCACAGATACGCAGTATTTT. Translation: CASHPGRAPSTDTQYF.

This chain links TRBV20-1 with TRBJ2-3, with 9 bases identical to TRBD2. After removal of 5 bases from V and 1 base from J, the junction contained 10 bases not matched to a gene. Germline V gene data show CDR1 as DFQATT and CDR2 as SNEGSKA (reference sequence). CDR3 size: 16 residues. CDR3 bases: TGCAGTGCTTTTGACTTCCTAGCGGGGCGCACAGATACGCAGTATTTT. It translates to CSAFDFLAGRTDTQYF.

This clonotype was seen a handful of times. V and J are TRBV6-5 and TRBJ1-5; 7 nucleotides line up with TRBD1. V gave up 10 bases and J gave up 2 bases; unmatched junction bases: 14. CDR3 length: 16 residues. Germline V gene sequence: CDR1 MNHEY, CDR2 SVGAGI. The CDR3 reads CATNPRGNRGNQPQHF. The CDR3 region has the DNA TGTGCCACGAATCCCAGGGGGAATAGGGGCAATCAGCCCCAGCATTTT.

This clonotype was observed a handful of times. This chain connects TRBV4-1 to TRBJ2-7; 13 bases align to TRBD2. V dropped 4 bases and J dropped 3; count of bases not matched to a gene: 6. Germline CDR1 is MGHRA and CDR2 is YSYEKL. This CDR3 region has 16 residues. As DNA, the CDR3 is TGCGCCAGCAGCCGCGGACTAGCGGGGGACCACTACGAGCAGTACGTC. Translation: CASSRGLAGDHYEQYV.

V is TRBV29-1 and J is TRBJ1-1; D ambiguous. CDR1 is SQVTM, CDR2 ANQGSEA, per germline. There are 14 residues in the CDR3. V lost 5 bases to trimming and J lost 1 base, with 14 bases between them. CDR3: CSVQTDSRNTEAFF. As DNA, the CDR3 is TGCAGCGTTCAGACGGATTCCCGGAACACTGAAGCTTTCTTT.

The chain employs TRBV15 and TRBJ1-5; D is unclear. Trimming removed 0 bases from V and 6 bases from J, with 3 bases in between. Germline CDR1 and CDR2: LNHNV and YYDKDF (reference sequence). This CDR3 is 12 amino acids long. The CDR3 reads CATSRDAQPQHF. The CDR3 DNA reads as TGTGCCACCAGCAGAGATGCTCAGCCCCAGCATTTT.

This clonotype has just a few counts. V and J are TRBV25-1 and TRBJ2-5, with 9 bases that match TRBD2. The CDR3 length is 14 residues. The J segment lost 1 base and the V segment lost 7 bases, leaving 4 bases of the junction unmatched. Germline CDR1 is MGHDK and CDR2 is SYGVNS. The CDR3 region is CASKNSGGQETQYF. In nucleotides, the CDR3 is TGTGCCAGCAAGAATAGCGGGGGCCAAGAGACCCAGTACTTC.

CDR3 coding DNA: TGTGCCAGCAGCTTAGTTAGAACAGATACGCAGTATTTT. Amino acid sequence: CASSLVRTDTQYF. J is TRBJ2-3 and V is TRBV7-2, with unresolved D. In germline, CDR1 is SGHTA, CDR2 FQGNSA. The CDR3 is made up of 13 amino acids. V lost 1 base and J lost 3, with 5 bases in between.

V gene TRBV5-6 combines with J gene TRBJ2-7; D gene uncertain. The CDR3 runs 14 residues. Germline CDR1 and CDR2: SGHDT and YYEEEE. The V end lost 0 bases, the J end lost 2 bases, and 9 bases lay between the germline ends. The CDR3 bases are TGTGCCAGCAGCTTGGCCGGCGGTACCTACGAGCAGTACGTC. Translation: CASSLAGGTYEQYV.

This clonotype was seen more than once but under ten times. The V gene is TRBV4-1, the J gene TRBJ2-1; 13 nucleotides line up with TRBD2. Germline V CDR1 and CDR2: MGHRA, YSYEKL. V gave up 0 bases and J gave up 8 bases; unmatched junction bases: 4. This CDR3 region has 16 residues. The CDR3 here is CASSQEILAGGYEQFF. CDR3 sequence (DNA): TGCGCCAGCAGCCAAGAAATACTAGCGGGGGGGTATGAGCAGTTCTTC.

This clonotype has only a few counts. The chain uses TRBV2 and TRBJ2-1; D uncertain. The germline V and J ends were trimmed by 2 bases and 0 bases, with 5 bases remaining between them. CDR3 length: 14 amino acids. Germline lookup yields CDR1 SNHLY and CDR2 FYNNEI. The CDR3 loop reads CASSELYSYNEQFF. The CDR3 region has the DNA TGTGCCAGCAGTGAACTATACTCCTACAATGAGCAGTTCTTC. Complete variable domain (other parts from reference TRBV2 and TRBJ2-1): EPEVTQTPSHQVTQMGQEVILRCVPISNHLYFYWYRQILGQKVEFLVSFYNNEISEKSEIFDDQFSVERPDGSNFTLKIRSTKLEDSAMYFCASSELYSYNEQFFGPGTRLTVL.

This clonotype has more than one count but fewer than ten. The chain carries TRBV5-1 and TRBJ2-5; D is undetermined. The CDR3 is 13 amino acids. V was pared by 4 bases and J by 3 bases, with 10 bases between. The germline CDR1 and CDR2 sequences are SGHRS and YFSETQ. The CDR3 coding sequence is TGCGCCAGCAGCCGCCCGGGTGAAGAGACCCAGTACTTC. It is translated as CASSRPGEETQYF.

The chain's CDR3 is CSALTGGQETQYF. As DNA, the CDR3 is TGCAGCGCTTTGACAGGGGGCCAAGAGACCCAGTACTTC. The chain uses TRBV29-1 and TRBJ2-5; 9 positions agree with TRBD1. The germline CDR1 and CDR2 sequences are SQVTM and ANQGSEA. This CDR3 region has 13 residues. V shed 7 bases, J shed 1 base, and the junction held 4 bases outside the gene matches.

This clonotype was picked up a small number of times. V is TRBV6-5 and J is TRBJ1-6, with 9 bases lining up with TRBD1. Per the germline V gene, CDR1 is MNHEY and CDR2 is SVGAGI. V lost 8 bases to trimming and J lost 4 bases; unmatched junction nucleotides: 6. CDR3 length equals 15 residues. The CDR3 is CASGRDRVYNSPLHF. The CDR3 DNA follows: TGTGCCAGCGGCCGGGACAGGGTTTATAATTCACCCCTCCACTTT.

This clonotype was observed a few times. V and J are TRBV12-3 or TRBV12-4 and TRBJ1-5, with D possibly TRBD1 on 5 matching bases. V lost 4 bases to trimming and J lost 8 bases, with 9 bases between them. The CDR3 spans 12 residues. For the CDR3, the DNA is TGTGCCAGCAGTTCGGGGCAAAAGCCCCAGCATTTT. It translates to CASSSGQKPQHF.

This clonotype was seen more than once but under ten times. This chain connects TRBV24-1 to TRBJ2-1; 13 bases line up with TRBD2. The V gene end was trimmed by 5 bases and the J gene end by 7 bases; junction bases not matched to a gene: 16. Germline V gives CDR1 KGHDR, CDR2 SFDVKD. This CDR3 contains 19 residues. This chain's CDR3 is CATSARTSGGHNAENEQFF. The DNA for the CDR3 is TGTGCCACCAGTGCGAGGACTAGCGGGGGCCACAATGCCGAAAATGAGCAGTTCTTC.